These 13 T cell receptor beta chains were all obtained from the same sample, sequenced in a study of blood T cells in healthy people across ages. Primed by a sample-barcoded 5' primer and a J-beta primer mix, a second PCR proceeded for 7 to 11 cycles. TCRdb fed the 5' RACE reads into MiXCR, producing one record per CDR3 protein. This table has around 1,000,000 distinct CDR3 sequences, 25% appearing once. In addition, the sample was reused for a study of T cells of mothers and their children.

Sequencing was performed on blood. These receptors were taken from a girl aged 2 to 9 in good health.

The genes are TRBV12-3 or TRBV12-4 and TRBJ2-7; 7 nucleotides match TRBD2. The CDR3 is made up of 14 amino acids. The ends lost 5 bases at V and 3 bases at J; junction bases unmatched: 7. The DNA for the CDR3 is TGTGCCAGCAGTCCGCGGGGGACCTACTACGAGCAGTACTTC. Protein sequence: CASSPRGTYYEQYF.

This sequence joins TRBV28 and TRBJ2-5; no reliable D call. The V gene lost 7 bases and the J gene lost 2 bases, with 17 bases spanning the gap. The CDR3 is made up of 15 amino acids. Germline V gene sequence: CDR1 MDHEN, CDR2 SYDVKM. The CDR3 coding sequence is TGTGCCAGCAATCCCTCCCGGGCATTTCAAGAGACCCAGTACTTC. Protein: CASNPSRAFQETQYF. Variable domain in full (rest from reference TRBV28 and TRBJ2-5): DVKVTQSSRYLVKRTGEKVFLECVQDMDHENMFWYRQDPGLGLRLIYFSYDVKMKEKGDIPEGYSVSREKKERFSLILESASTNQTSMYLCASNPSRAFQETQYFGPGTRLLVL.

This clonotype was counted only a few times. This rearrangement joins TRBV7-9 to TRBJ1-4; D gene uncertain. There are 17 residues in the CDR3. Germline V gives CDR1 SEHNR, CDR2 FQNEAQ (reference sequence). V gave up 3 bases and J gave up 4 bases, with 18 bases separating them. DNA for the CDR3: TGTGCCAGCAGCTTCCGATACTCAACGGAGGTTAATGAAAAACTGTTTTTT. Translation: CASSFRYSTEVNEKLFF.

The genes are TRBV10-3 and TRBJ2-2; D is possibly TRBD2 (5 bases). The germline gives CDR1 ENHRY, CDR2 SYGVKD. The CDR3 covers 14 residues. Trimming took 5 bases from V and 0 from J, leaving 7 bases between them. CDR3 amino acids: CAISSGANTGELFF. DNA for the CDR3: TGTGCCATCAGTAGCGGAGCGAACACCGGGGAGCTGTTTTTT.

This clonotype was counted between two and nine times. The gene calls are TRBV7-9 and TRBJ2-3; D not resolved. The germline V and J ends were trimmed by 5 bases and 2 bases, with 11 bases remaining between them. The CDR3 is 14 residues long. Germline V lookup: CDR1 SEHNR, CDR2 FQNEAQ (reference sequence). The DNA for the CDR3 is TGTGCCAGCAGCGTGGTTACCTCCACAGATACGCAGTATTTT. Its translation: CASSVVTSTDTQYF.

Here the CDR3 reads CATSSPRGAVPGRYGYTF. In DNA, the CDR3 is TGTGCCACCAGCTCGCCCCGGGGGGCAGTCCCAGGGCGCTATGGCTACACCTTC. The V and J genes are TRBV15 and TRBJ1-2; D perhaps matches TRBD1 (6 bases). The CDR3 length is 18 residues. Deletions cut 5 bases from V and 4 bases from J, with 26 bases between. The V gene's germline CDR1 is LNHNV and CDR2 YYDKDF (reference sequence).

This clonotype was seen more than once but under ten times. V is TRBV28 and J is TRBJ2-1, with 9 bases that match TRBD1. The end of the DNA is better explained by TRBJ2-7, so the J call may be wrong. The germline gives CDR1 MDHEN, CDR2 SYDVKM. This CDR3 is 13 amino acids long. The CDR3: CASSWTGENEQYF. Here the CDR3 DNA reads TGTGCCAGCAGTTGGACAGGGGAGAACGAGCAGTACTTC.

This chain connects TRBV29-1 to TRBJ2-5; 7 nucleotides line up with TRBD1. The J call may be faulty, since TRBJ2-1 better matches the DNA end. Looked up from germline, CDR1 is SQVTM and CDR2 is ANQGSEA. The length of the CDR3 is 14 residues. CDR3 amino acids: CSVTGDGSYNEQFF. The CDR3 DNA follows: TGCAGTGTAACAGGGGATGGATCCTACAATGAGCAGTTCTTC.

The chain recombines TRBV29-1 with TRBJ2-5, with a possible D match to TRBD2 (5 bases). This CDR3 region has 12 residues. Trimming took off 4 bases at V and 5 bases at J, with 11 bases between the two ends. Germline CDR1 and CDR2: SQVTM and ANQGSEA. The CDR3 DNA is TGCAGCGTTGTTGGGAGAGGGGAGACCCAGTACTTC. Its translation: CSVVGRGETQYF.

The CDR3 is CASSVGTASYNEQFF. CDR3 DNA sequence: TGTGCCAGCAGCGTCGGGACTGCCTCCTACAATGAGCAGTTCTTC. J is TRBJ2-1 and V is TRBV9; a weak D match, TRBD2 (6 bases). The CDR3 length is 15 residues. Germline lookup yields CDR1 SGDLS and CDR2 YYNGEE. V was trimmed by 2 bases and J by 0 bases, leaving 9 bases between them.

The rearrangement uses TRBV28 and TRBJ1-2; tentative D call: TRBD1 (6 bases). The germline CDR1 and CDR2 sequences are MDHEN and SYDVKM. There are 14 residues in the CDR3. Trimming removed 6 bases from V and 4 bases from J, with 15 bases in between. CDR3 DNA sequence: TGTGCCAGCAGACGCAGGACAGCGAGCTATGGCTACACCTTC. It yields the protein CASRRRTASYGYTF.

This clonotype was seen only a few times. V and J are TRBV5-5 and TRBJ1-2; D is uncertain. Trimming cost V 2 bases and J 2 bases, with 10 bases left between them. CDR3 size: 14 residues. Germline V gene data show CDR1 as SGHKS and CDR2 as YYEKEE (reference sequence). CDR3 in amino acids: CASSLNGLNYGYTF. The CDR3 DNA follows: TGTGCCAGCAGCTTAAACGGGCTAAACTATGGCTACACCTTC. The full variable domain, in which reference TRBV5-5 and TRBJ1-2 provide the parts outside the CDR3, is DAGVTQSPTHLIKTRGQQVTLRCSPISGHKSVSWYQQVLGQGPQFIFQYYEKEERGRGNFPDRFSARQFPNYSSELNVNALLLGDSALYLCASSLNGLNYGYTFGSGTRLTVV.

This clonotype came up a few times. CDR3 protein: CASSPLPGEETQYF. Here the CDR3 DNA reads TGTGCCAGCTCACCACTTCCAGGGGAAGAGACCCAGTACTTC. The genes are TRBV18 and TRBJ2-5, with a tentative D call TRBD1 (6 bases). This CDR3 region has 14 residues. Per the germline V gene, CDR1 is KGHSH and CDR2 is LQKENI. Trimming stripped 1 base from V and 3 bases from J, with 9 bases between.